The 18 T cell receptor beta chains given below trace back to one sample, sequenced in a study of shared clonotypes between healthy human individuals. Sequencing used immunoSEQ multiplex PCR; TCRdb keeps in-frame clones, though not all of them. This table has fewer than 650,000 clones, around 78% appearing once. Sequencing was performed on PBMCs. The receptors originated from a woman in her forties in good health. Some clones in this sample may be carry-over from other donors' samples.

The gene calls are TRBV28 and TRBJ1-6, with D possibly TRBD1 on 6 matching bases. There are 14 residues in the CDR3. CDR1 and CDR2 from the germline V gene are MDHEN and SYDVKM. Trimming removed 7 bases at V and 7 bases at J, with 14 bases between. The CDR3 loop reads CASTWGGLNSPLHF. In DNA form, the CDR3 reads TGTGCCAGCACCTGGGGGGGGCTAAATTCACCCCTCCACTTT.

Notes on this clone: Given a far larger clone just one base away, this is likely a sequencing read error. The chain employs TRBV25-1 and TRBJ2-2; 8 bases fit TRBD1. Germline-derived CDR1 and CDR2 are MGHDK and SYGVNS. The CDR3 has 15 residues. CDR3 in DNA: TGTGCCAGCAGTGAAGGGGCAGGGGGCACCGGGGAGCTGCTTTTT. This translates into CASSEGAGGTGELLF. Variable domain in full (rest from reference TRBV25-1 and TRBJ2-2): EADIYQTPRYLVIGTGKKITLECSQTMGHDKMYWYQQDPGMELHLIHYSYGVNSTEKGDLSSESTVSRIRTEHFPLTLESARPSHTSQYLCASSEGAGGTGELLFGEGSRLTVL.

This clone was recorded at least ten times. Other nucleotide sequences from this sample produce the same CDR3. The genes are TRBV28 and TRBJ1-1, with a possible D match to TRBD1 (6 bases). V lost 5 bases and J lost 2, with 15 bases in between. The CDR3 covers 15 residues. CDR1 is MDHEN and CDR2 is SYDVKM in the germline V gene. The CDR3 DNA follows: TGTGCCAGCAGTCCCTACGACAGGAGAAACACTGAAGCTTTCTTT. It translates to CASSPYDRRNTEAFF.

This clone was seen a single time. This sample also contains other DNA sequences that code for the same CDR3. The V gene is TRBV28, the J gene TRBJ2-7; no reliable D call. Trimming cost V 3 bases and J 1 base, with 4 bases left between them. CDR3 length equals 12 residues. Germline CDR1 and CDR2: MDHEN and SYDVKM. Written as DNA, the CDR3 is TGTGCCAGCAGTTTGGGGTCCTACGAGCAGTACTTC. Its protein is CASSLGSYEQYF.

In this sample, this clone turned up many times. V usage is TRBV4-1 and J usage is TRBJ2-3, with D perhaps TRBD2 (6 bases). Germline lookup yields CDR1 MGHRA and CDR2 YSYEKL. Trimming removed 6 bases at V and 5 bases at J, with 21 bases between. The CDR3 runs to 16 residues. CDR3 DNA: TGCGCCAGCAGTCTTATGTTACTAGCATTTAGAGATACGCAGTATTTT. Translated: CASSLMLLAFRDTQYF.

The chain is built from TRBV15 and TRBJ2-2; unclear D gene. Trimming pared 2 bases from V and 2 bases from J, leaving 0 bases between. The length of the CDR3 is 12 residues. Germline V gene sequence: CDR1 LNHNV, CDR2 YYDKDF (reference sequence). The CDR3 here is CATSRNTGELFF. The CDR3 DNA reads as TGTGCCACCAGCAGAAACACCGGGGAGCTGTTTTTT.

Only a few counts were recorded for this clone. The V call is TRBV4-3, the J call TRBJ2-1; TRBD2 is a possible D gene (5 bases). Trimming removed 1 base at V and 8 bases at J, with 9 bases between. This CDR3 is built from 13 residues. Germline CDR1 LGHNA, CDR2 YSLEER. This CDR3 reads CASSQVDGDEQFF. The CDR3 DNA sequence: TGCGCCAGCAGCCAAGTGGACGGGGATGAGCAGTTCTTC.

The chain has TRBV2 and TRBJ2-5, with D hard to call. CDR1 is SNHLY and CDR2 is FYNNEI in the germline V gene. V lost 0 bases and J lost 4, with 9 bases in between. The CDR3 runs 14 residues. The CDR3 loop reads CASSEALLGETQYF. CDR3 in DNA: TGTGCCAGCAGTGAAGCATTGCTAGGAGAGACCCAGTACTTC.

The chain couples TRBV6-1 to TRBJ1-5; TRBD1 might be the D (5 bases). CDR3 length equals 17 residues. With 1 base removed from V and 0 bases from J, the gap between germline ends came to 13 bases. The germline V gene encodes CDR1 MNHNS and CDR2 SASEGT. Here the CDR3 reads CASSEVWGQYSNQPQHF. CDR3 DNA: TGTGCCAGCAGTGAAGTCTGGGGCCAATATAGCAATCAGCCCCAGCATTTT.

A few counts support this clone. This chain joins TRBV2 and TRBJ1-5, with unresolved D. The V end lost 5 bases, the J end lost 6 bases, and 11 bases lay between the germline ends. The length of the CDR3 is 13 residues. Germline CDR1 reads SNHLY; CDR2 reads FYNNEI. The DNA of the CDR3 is TGTGCCAGCAGTACCCCGGGCGGTCAGCCCCAGCATTTT. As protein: CASSTPGGQPQHF.

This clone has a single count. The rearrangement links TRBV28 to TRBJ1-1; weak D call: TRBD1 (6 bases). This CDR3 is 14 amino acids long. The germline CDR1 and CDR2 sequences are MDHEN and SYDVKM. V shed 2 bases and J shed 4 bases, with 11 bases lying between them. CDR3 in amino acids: CASSLIGRGTEAFF. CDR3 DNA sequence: TGTGCCAGCAGTTTAATAGGCAGGGGCACTGAAGCTTTCTTT.

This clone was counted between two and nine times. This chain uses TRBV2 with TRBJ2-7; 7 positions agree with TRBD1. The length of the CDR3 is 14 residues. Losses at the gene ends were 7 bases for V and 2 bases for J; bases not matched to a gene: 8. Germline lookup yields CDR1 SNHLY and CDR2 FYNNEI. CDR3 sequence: CASNGQESPYEQYF. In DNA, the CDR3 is TGTGCCAGCAACGGACAGGAGAGTCCCTACGAGCAGTACTTC.

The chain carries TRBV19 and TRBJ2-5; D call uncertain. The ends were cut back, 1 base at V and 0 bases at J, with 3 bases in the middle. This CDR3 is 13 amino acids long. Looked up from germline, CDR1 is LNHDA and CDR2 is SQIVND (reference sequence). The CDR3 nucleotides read TGTGCCAGTAGTATAGTAGACCAAGAGACCCAGTACTTC. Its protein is CASSIVDQETQYF.

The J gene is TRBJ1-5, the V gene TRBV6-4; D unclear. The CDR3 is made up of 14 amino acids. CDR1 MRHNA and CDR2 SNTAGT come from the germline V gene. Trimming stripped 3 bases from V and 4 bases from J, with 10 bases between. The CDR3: CASSEGFGNQPQHF. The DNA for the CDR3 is TGTGCCAGCAGTGAGGGGTTCGGTAATCAGCCCCAGCATTTT.

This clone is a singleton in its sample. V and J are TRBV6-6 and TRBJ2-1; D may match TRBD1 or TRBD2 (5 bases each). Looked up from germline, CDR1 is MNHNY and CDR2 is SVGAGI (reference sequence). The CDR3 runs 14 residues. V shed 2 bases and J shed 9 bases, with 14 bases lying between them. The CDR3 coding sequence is TGTGCCAGCAGTTACCGGGCCGGGGCGGGTGAGCAGTTCTTC. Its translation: CASSYRAGAGEQFF.

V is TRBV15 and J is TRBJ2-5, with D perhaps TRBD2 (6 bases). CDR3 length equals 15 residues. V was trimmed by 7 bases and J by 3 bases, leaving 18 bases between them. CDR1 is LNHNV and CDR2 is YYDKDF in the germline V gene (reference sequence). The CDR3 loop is CATTAGDILEETQYF. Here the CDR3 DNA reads TGTGCCACCACAGCGGGCGATATTCTGGAAGAGACCCAGTACTTC.

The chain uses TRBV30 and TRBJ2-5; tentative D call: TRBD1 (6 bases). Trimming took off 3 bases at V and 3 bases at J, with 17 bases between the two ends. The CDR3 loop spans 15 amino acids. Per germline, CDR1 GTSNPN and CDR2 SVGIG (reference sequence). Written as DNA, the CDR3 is TGTGCCTGGAGCGACACCGGGACAACAAAAGAGACCCAGTACTTC. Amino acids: CAWSDTGTTKETQYF.

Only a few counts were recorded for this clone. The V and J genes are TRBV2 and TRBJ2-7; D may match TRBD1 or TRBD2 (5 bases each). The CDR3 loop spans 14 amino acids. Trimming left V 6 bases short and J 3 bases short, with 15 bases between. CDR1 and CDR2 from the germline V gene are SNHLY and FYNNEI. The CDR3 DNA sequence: TGTGCCAGCAGCCTACTTAGAGGGGACTACGAGCAGTACTTC. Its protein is CASSLLRGDYEQYF.